This T cell receptor (beta chain) was captured by sequencing in a study of T cell responses to AZD1222 COVID-19 vaccine. TCRdb's table, derived via immunoSEQ multiplex PCR, lists solely in-frame clones and lacks some. The repertoire has about 100,000 clones, about 90% of them found once; the top ten carry approximately 7%. V lost 5 bases to trimming and J lost 5 bases; unmatched junction nucleotides: 6. CDR1 and CDR2 from the germline V gene are LNHDA and SQIVND (reference sequence). The CDR3 has 14 amino acids. On this clone: Its target is unknown.

Study outcomes and limitations: Seropositive at baseline were only a handful of AZD1222 recipients. Mapped onto spike, vaccine-associated CD4 TCRs spanned it and were dominant at 160-218 and 743-854.

The chain recombines TRBV19 with TRBJ2-1; TRBD2 matches at 7 bases. This receptor was obtained from an adult in good health. The sample consisted of peripheral blood, taken on day 0 of AZD1222 vaccination. Here the CDR3 reads CASSSASGNNEQFF. For the CDR3, the DNA is TGTGCCAGTAGTTCGGCTAGCGGTAACAATGAGCAGTTCTTC.